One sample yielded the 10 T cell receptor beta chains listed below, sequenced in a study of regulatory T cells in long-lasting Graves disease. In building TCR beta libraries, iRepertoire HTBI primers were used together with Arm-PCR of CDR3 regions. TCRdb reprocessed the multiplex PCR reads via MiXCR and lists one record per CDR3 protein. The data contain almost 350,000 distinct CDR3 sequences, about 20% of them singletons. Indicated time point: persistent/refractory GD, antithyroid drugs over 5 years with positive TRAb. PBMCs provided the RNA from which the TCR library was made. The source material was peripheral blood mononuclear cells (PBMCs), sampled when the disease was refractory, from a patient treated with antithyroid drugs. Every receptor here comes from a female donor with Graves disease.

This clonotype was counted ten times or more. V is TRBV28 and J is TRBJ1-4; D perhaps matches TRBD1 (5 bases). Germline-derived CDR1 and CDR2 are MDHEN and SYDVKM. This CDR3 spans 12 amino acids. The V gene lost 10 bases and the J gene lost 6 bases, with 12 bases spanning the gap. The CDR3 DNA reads TGTGCCACCCGGAGAGGGGATGAAAAACTGTTTTTT. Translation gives CATRRGDEKLFF.

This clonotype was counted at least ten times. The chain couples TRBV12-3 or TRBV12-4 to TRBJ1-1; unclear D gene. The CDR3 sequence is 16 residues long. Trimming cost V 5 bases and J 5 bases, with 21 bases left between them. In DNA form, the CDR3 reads TGTGCCAGCAGTCCGCGACGGAGGCCAGAATGGACTGAAGCTTTCTTT. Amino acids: CASSPRRRPEWTEAFF.

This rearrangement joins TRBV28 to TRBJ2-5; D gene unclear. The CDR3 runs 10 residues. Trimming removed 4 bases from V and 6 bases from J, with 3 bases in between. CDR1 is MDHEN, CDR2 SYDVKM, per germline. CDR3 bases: TGTGCCAGCAGTTCCAAGACCCAGTACTTC. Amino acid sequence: CASSSKTQYF.

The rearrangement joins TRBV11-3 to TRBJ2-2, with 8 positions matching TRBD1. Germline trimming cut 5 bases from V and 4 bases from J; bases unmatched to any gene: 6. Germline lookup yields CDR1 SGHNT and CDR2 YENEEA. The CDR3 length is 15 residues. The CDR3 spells CASSPRQGSTGELFF. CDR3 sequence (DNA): TGTGCCAGCAGCCCGCGACAGGGGAGCACCGGGGAGCTGTTTTTT.

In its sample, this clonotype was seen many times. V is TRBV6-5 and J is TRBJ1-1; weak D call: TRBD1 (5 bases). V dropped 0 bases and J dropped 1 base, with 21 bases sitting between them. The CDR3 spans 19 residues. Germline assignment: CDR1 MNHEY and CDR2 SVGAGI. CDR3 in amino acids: CASSYSARGRGWGNTEAFF. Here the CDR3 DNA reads TGTGCCAGCAGTTACTCGGCGAGGGGTAGGGGTTGGGGGAACACTGAAGCTTTCTTT.

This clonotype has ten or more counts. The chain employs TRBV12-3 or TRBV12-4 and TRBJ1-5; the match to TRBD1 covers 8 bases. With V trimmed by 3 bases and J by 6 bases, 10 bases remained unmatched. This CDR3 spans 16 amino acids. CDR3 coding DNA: TGTGCCAGCAGTTTCGCCCGGACAGGGTTCGTTCAGCCCCAGCATTTT. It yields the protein CASSFARTGFVQPQHF.

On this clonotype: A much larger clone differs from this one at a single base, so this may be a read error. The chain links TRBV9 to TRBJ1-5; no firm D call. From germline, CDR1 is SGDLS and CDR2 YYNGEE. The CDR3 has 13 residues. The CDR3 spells CPSSARPASPQHF. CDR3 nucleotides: TGTCCCAGCAGCGCCAGACCCGCTTCGCCCCAGCATTTT.

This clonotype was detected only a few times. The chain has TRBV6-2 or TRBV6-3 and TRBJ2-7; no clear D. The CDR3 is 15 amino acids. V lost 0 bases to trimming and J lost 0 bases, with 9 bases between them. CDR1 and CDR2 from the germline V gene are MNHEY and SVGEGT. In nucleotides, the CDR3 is TGTGCCAGCAGTTACTCGAGTATACTCTCCTACGAGCAGTACTTC. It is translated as CASSYSSILSYEQYF.

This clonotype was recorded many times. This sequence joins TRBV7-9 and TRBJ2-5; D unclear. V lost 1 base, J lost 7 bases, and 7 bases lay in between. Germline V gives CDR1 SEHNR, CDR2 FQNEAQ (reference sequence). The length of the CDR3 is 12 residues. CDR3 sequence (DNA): TGTGCCAGCAGCTTAGTTGGTGGGACCCAGTACTTC. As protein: CASSLVGGTQYF.

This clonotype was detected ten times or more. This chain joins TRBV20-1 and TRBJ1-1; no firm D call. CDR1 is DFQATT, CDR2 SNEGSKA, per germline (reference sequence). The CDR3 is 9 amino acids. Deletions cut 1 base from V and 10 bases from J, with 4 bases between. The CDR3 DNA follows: TGCAGTGCTAGAGGAGGAGCTTTCTTT. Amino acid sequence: CSARGGAFF.